This TCR beta chain emerged from a study of cytomegalovirus exposure and HLA in healthy donors. CDR1 is SGHDT and CDR2 is YYEEEE in the germline V gene. CDR3 length equals 15 residues. J gave up 4 bases and V 4 bases, and 7 bases lay outside the gene matches. Primers: 60 Vbeta forward and 13 Jbeta reverse. Using immunoSEQ multiplex PCR, the repertoire was profiled, and TCRdb retains in-frame clones only, with some absent. The profile shows over 110,000 clones, roughly 80% of them singletons. The genes are TRBV5-6 and TRBJ1-2; 10 bases map to TRBD1. Sequencing input: PBMCs. The sequence was obtained from a man aged 18-30 years in good health and CMV-seronegative. The CDR3 coding sequence is TGTGCCAGCAGCATAGACAGGGGGCGAGCCTATGGCTACACCTTC. Translating it yields CASSIDRGRAYGYTF.